The sequence of this TCR beta chain was determined in a study of T cells in localized non-small cell lung cancer. TCRdb keeps only in-frame clones here, not all; method: immunoSEQ multiplex PCR. Among fewer than 2,000 clones listed, more than 20% were seen once. This clone is medium-sized (0.01 to 0.1%) by share. This material consisted of normal lung tissue next to the tumor, taken before any cancer treatment. The clonotype originates from a male donor aged 60 or over with stage II lung adenocarcinoma.

CDR3 loop: CASSPGGGLRLTFGYGYTF. CDR3 nucleotides: TGTGCCAGCAGCCCAGGGGGGGGTTTAAGGCTTACATTCGGCTATGGCTACACCTTC. This rearrangement joins TRBV2 to TRBJ1-2; 7 positions agree with TRBD1. The length of the CDR3 is 19 residues. The germline V gene encodes CDR1 SNHLY and CDR2 FYNNEI. V shed 6 bases, J shed 4 bases, and the junction held 23 bases outside the gene matches.